This T cell receptor (beta chain) stems from a study of blood T cell repertoires in COVID-19. Germline V gene data show CDR1 as LNHDA and CDR2 as SQIVND (reference sequence). J was trimmed by 3 bases and V by 6 bases; bases with no gene match: 9. This CDR3 is 16 amino acids long. Using immunoSEQ multiplex PCR, the repertoire was profiled, and TCRdb retains in-frame clones only, with some absent. The table records 310,000 or so clones, roughly 90% of them present only once. The sample comprised peripheral blood. This sequence was found in a man younger than 35 who had recovered from COVID-19. V is TRBV19 and J is TRBJ1-3, with 9 bases lining up with TRBD1. CDR3 DNA: TGTGCCAGTAGACACCGGGACAGGGCCCGTGGAAACACCATATATTTT. This gives the protein CASRHRDRARGNTIYF.